This TCR beta chain appears in the sequencing data of a study of neoadjuvant anti-PD-1 for oral cavity cancer. V was clipped by 6 bases and J by 6 bases, with 17 bases between them. Germline V lookup: CDR1 MNHNY, CDR2 SVGAGI (reference sequence). CDR3 length equals 14 residues. The time point is: after neoadjuvant nivolumab, at surgical resection. The assay was immunoSEQ multiplex PCR, and TCRdb's table has in-frame clones only and misses some. Counted here are 20,000 to 25,000 clones, 35% to 55% occurring once; the ten biggest clones make up approximately 40%. This TCR came from a person between 35 and 79 years old with oral cavity squamous cell carcinoma. The sequencing used tumor tissue, collected after nivolumab (anti-PD-1) treatment. The genes are TRBV6-6 and TRBJ1-2; TRBD1 might be the D (5 bases). Here the CDR3 DNA reads TGTGCCAGCAGCGCAGGGCCACGGTTGAATGGCTACACCTTC. Residues: CASSAGPRLNGYTF.